This TCR beta chain was sequenced for a study of blood T cells in healthy people across ages. Whole-study findings and limits: The study could not conclusively compare naive and antigen-experienced cells, given its unsorted PBMCs.

Germline-derived CDR1 and CDR2 are DFQATT and SNEGSKA (reference sequence). There are 14 residues in the CDR3. Per sample, at least 6 micrograms of total RNA were extracted. PCR was performed a second time for roughly 7 to 11 cycles using a sample-barcoded 5' primer and a J-beta primer mix. A template-switch adaptor with 12 random nucleotides tagged each cDNA molecule. TCRdb re-analysed the 5' RACE reads in MiXCR, keeping a single row per CDR3 protein. Of 540,000 or so distinct CDR3 sequences in the sample, around 48% were seen once. With respect to this clonotype: Its antigen is not identified.

The source material was blood. The V and J genes are TRBV20-1 and TRBJ2-5, with TRBD2 identical over 7 bases. The J call may be wrong; the DNA end is better matched by TRBJ2-7. The clonotype was recovered from an elderly man in good health. CDR3 DNA sequence: TGCAGTGCTAGATTGCTGGCGGGAGCCTACGAGCAGTACTTC. This sequence encodes CSARLLAGAYEQYF.